Given below is one TCR beta chain in context. Method: immunoSEQ multiplex PCR; TCRdb's copy keeps in-frame clones and lacks some. The sample consists of roughly 260,000 clones, about nine tenths of them appearing once. This specimen comes from a study of blood T cell repertoires in COVID-19. CDR1 and CDR2 from the germline V gene are LNHDA and SQIVND (reference sequence). The CDR3 extends over 13 amino acids. V shed 6 bases, J shed 10 bases, and the junction held 7 bases outside the gene matches. Sequenced input: PBMCs or T cells enriched from blood (not recorded which). The clonotype was recovered from a woman aged 25 to 45 with acute COVID-19. This chain uses TRBV19 with TRBJ2-1; the match to TRBD2 covers 9 bases. As DNA, the CDR3 is TGTGCCAGTAGCGAAGGCGGGGGGGCGGAGCAGTTCTTC. Translation: CASSEGGGAEQFF.